Here is one TCR beta chain with its context. The V end lost 3 bases, the J end lost 3 bases, and 18 bases lay between the germline ends. CDR3 length equals 16 residues. Germline loops: CDR1 LGHNA, CDR2 YSLEER. This specimen comes from a study of T cell changes during pregnancy in multiple sclerosis. Generated by immunoSEQ multiplex PCR, the TCRdb table keeps only in-frame clones and is missing some. This sample has about 89,000 clones; just under 95% occur once, and the top ten carry about 0.8%. This receptor was obtained from a female donor with multiple sclerosis, enrolled in a pregnancy study. Sequences were derived from peripheral blood, sampled in the third trimester of pregnancy. This sequence joins TRBV4-3 and TRBJ2-7; maybe TRBD1 (6 bases). The CDR3 protein is CASSQGRQDLGYEQYF. The CDR3 DNA reads TGCGCCAGCAGCCAGGGAAGACAGGACCTCGGCTACGAGCAGTACTTC.